This entry lists 23 T cell receptor beta chains sequenced from one sample in a study of T cells after yellow fever vaccination. A single record per CDR3 protein comes from TCRdb applying MiXCR to the 5' RACE reads. Here the sample spans 150,000 or so distinct CDR3 sequences, around 7.3% being singletons. This material consisted of CD4+ T cells sorted from PBMCs, taken 4 to 5 days after the first yellow fever vaccination. All receptors derive from a man aged 18 to 30 who received the YFV17D yellow fever vaccine.

This clonotype was observed a handful of times. The V and J genes are TRBV12-3 or TRBV12-4 and TRBJ1-2; D perhaps matches TRBD1 (6 bases). With 6 bases removed from V and 8 bases from J, the gap between germline ends came to 19 bases. The CDR3 length is 14 residues. The CDR3 coding sequence is TGTGCCAGCAGGTCGGGACAAAATTCACAAGGCTACACCTTC. Translation: CASRSGQNSQGYTF.

A note on this clonotype: One end of the junction fails to match germline, which may point to a read error. The chain uses TRBV19 and TRBJ2-3; 9 bases fit TRBD2. The CDR3 has 16 residues. Germline-derived CDR1 and CDR2 are LNHDA and SQIVND (reference sequence). Here the CDR3 reads CACSIGGGGATDTQYF. The CDR3, as DNA: TGTGCCTGTAGTATAGGGGGCGGGGGGGCCACAGATACGCAGTATTTT.

In its sample, this clonotype was seen many times. The rearrangement joins TRBV4-2 to TRBJ2-7; D is ambiguous. The germline V gene has CDR1 LGHNA and CDR2 YNFKEQ. V was shortened by 5 bases and J by 1 base, with 6 bases between the two germline ends. This CDR3 is 12 amino acids long. The CDR3 DNA is TGTGCCAGCAGCGGGATTTCCTACGAGCAGTACGTC. It yields the protein CASSGISYEQYV.

In its sample, this clonotype was seen many times. The gene calls are TRBV11-2 and TRBJ2-1; maybe TRBD2 (6 bases). Looked up from germline, CDR1 is SGHAT and CDR2 is FQNNGV. V shed 2 bases and J shed 12 bases, with 11 bases lying between them. This CDR3 has 12 amino acids. CDR3 bases: TGTGCCAGCAGCTTAAATTGGGACTCGCAGTTCTTC. Residues: CASSLNWDSQFF.

This clonotype has at least ten counts. The chain has TRBV3-1 and TRBJ1-1; D is possibly TRBD1 (6 bases). Germline CDR1 reads LGHDT; CDR2 reads YNNKEL (reference sequence). Deletions cut 3 bases from V and 0 bases from J, with 11 bases between. The CDR3 length is 15 residues. This CDR3 is CASSHPGAMNTEAFF. The CDR3 DNA is TGTGCCAGCAGCCATCCAGGGGCGATGAACACTGAAGCTTTCTTT.

This clonotype has at least ten counts. The gene calls are TRBV3-1 and TRBJ2-5; D possibly corresponds to TRBD2 (6 bases). This CDR3 has 14 amino acids. The germline gives CDR1 LGHDT, CDR2 YNNKEL (reference sequence). Between the trimmed V and J ends, which lost 6 bases and 4 bases, there was a span of 15 bases. The chain's CDR3 is CASSPGEGLETQYF. The CDR3 DNA reads TGTGCCAGCAGTCCGGGAGAAGGGTTAGAGACCCAGTACTTC.

A few counts support this clonotype. The chain uses TRBV5-4 and TRBJ2-5; no definite D call. There are 12 residues in the CDR3. The V end was cut by 3 bases, the J end by 4 bases, with 7 bases between. Germline CDR1 reads SGHNT; CDR2 reads YYREEE (reference sequence). CDR3 protein: CASSSYTETQYF. The CDR3 nucleotides read TGTGCCAGCAGCTCCTATACAGAGACCCAGTACTTC.

This clonotype was counted only a few times. V is TRBV28 and J is TRBJ1-2, with D uncertain. Germline V gives CDR1 MDHEN, CDR2 SYDVKM. Deletions cut 3 bases from V and 4 bases from J, with 6 bases between. The CDR3 is 12 residues long. This CDR3 reads CASSFGVYGYTF. CDR3 coding DNA: TGTGCCAGCAGTTTCGGGGTCTATGGCTACACCTTC.

This clonotype was seen many times. The chain joins TRBV18 to TRBJ1-5; 8 bases map to TRBD1. The CDR3 loop spans 16 amino acids. The V gene end was trimmed by 6 bases and the J gene end by 0 bases; junction bases not matched to a gene: 7. CDR1 is KGHSH, CDR2 LQKENI, per germline. CDR3 protein: CASSPGQGGSNQPQHF. The DNA of the CDR3 is TGTGCCAGCTCGCCCGGACAGGGAGGTAGCAATCAGCCCCAGCATTTT.

The chain links TRBV7-8 to TRBJ2-7, with D perhaps TRBD1 (6 bases). This CDR3 is 14 amino acids long. The germline gives CDR1 SGHVS, CDR2 FQNEAQ. V lost 5 bases, J lost 0 bases, and 11 bases lay in between. CDR3 nucleotide sequence: TGTGCCAGCAGCATCAGGGGCCGCTCCTACGAGCAGTACGTC. Its protein is CASSIRGRSYEQYV.

In its sample, this clonotype was seen a few times. V is TRBV18 and J is TRBJ2-7; the D is unclear. Germline V gene data show CDR1 as KGHSH and CDR2 as LQKENI. The CDR3 spans 14 residues. The V and J ends lost 0 bases and 2 bases respectively, with 8 bases between them. CDR3 bases: TGTGCCAGCTCACCACCGGGGAACCCCTACGAGCAGTACGTC. Its translation is CASSPPGNPYEQYV.

At least ten counts were recorded for this clonotype. The genes are TRBV7-2 and TRBJ1-1, with D possibly matching TRBD1 (5 bases). V was clipped by 2 bases and J by 10 bases, with 11 bases between them. Per the germline V gene, CDR1 is SGHTA and CDR2 is FQGNSA. This CDR3 contains 12 residues. The CDR3 is CASSLQSGTAFF. The DNA of the CDR3 is TGTGCCAGCAGCTTACAGTCAGGGACAGCTTTCTTT.

This clonotype was seen only a few times. The rearrangement links TRBV5-1 to TRBJ1-2; 9 bases match TRBD1. Trimming at V came to 4 bases and at J to 4 bases, leaving 5 bases not matched to a gene. This CDR3 contains 14 residues. Per the germline V gene, CDR1 is SGHRS and CDR2 is YFSETQ. The CDR3 spells CASSHGQGTYGYTF. CDR3 in DNA: TGCGCCAGCAGCCATGGACAGGGGACCTATGGCTACACCTTC.

This clonotype has only a few counts. V gene TRBV12-3 or TRBV12-4 combines with J gene TRBJ2-2; D is uncertain. V gave up 5 bases and J gave up 7 bases, with 11 bases separating them. The length of the CDR3 is 13 residues. For the CDR3, the DNA is TGTGCCAGCAGTGTGCGGCAGCACGGGGAGCTGTTTTTT. It encodes CASSVRQHGELFF.

The chain joins TRBV9 to TRBJ2-1, with D possibly TRBD1 on 5 matching bases. The V and J ends lost 0 bases and 5 bases respectively, with 9 bases between them. The CDR3 is 14 amino acids. Germline lookup yields CDR1 SGDLS and CDR2 YYNGEE. The DNA for the CDR3 is TGTGCCAGCAGCGTAGGGGTCAGGGACAATGAGCAGTTCTTC. This translates into CASSVGVRDNEQFF.

This clonotype occurred a few times. V gene TRBV7-2 combines with J gene TRBJ2-7; D is undetermined. From germline, CDR1 is SGHTA and CDR2 FQGNSA. Deletions cut 5 bases from V and 2 bases from J, with 10 bases between. This CDR3 region has 13 residues. CDR3 coding DNA: TGTGCCAGCAGCCCTTCTACCGCCTACGAGCAGTACGTC. This codes for CASSPSTAYEQYV.

This clonotype was found many times. The chain has TRBV5-1 and TRBJ2-3, with TRBD1 matching 7 bases. Germline CDR1 and CDR2: SGHRS and YFSETQ. V trimming: 4 bases; J trimming: 12 bases; junction bases outside the gene matches: 8. This CDR3 has 12 amino acids. The CDR3 DNA follows: TGCGCCAGCAGCGTGGACAGGAGTCTTCAGTATTTT. Its translation: CASSVDRSLQYF.

This clonotype was detected only a few times. The CDR3 bases are TGCGCCAGCAGCTTAGGGTATCCGAACGAGCAGTACGTC. Encoded protein: CASSLGYPNEQYV. The V and J genes are TRBV5-1 and TRBJ2-7; D gene unclear. Trimming cost V 2 bases and J 5 bases, with 11 bases left between them. The germline V gene encodes CDR1 SGHRS and CDR2 YFSETQ. The CDR3 extends over 13 amino acids.

The CDR3 sequence is CASSQSRLGRGELFF. CDR3 DNA: TGTGCCAGCAGCCAGTCCCGACTTGGTCGTGGGGAGCTGTTTTTT. The rearrangement joins TRBV3-1 to TRBJ2-2; D not certain. CDR1 and CDR2 (germline): LGHDT, YNNKEL (reference sequence). V lost 3 bases and J lost 8, with 16 bases in between. CDR3 length: 15 residues.

This clonotype was seen a few times. This chain connects TRBV25-1 to TRBJ2-2; D might be TRBD1 (5 bases). Germline-derived CDR1 and CDR2 are MGHDK and SYGVNS. The CDR3 loop spans 13 amino acids. The ends were cut back, 7 bases at V and 7 bases at J, with 13 bases in the middle. CDR3 coding DNA: TGTGCCAGCAACGGCAGGGTGATCGGGGAGCTGTTTTTT. As protein: CASNGRVIGELFF.

This clonotype was detected ten times or more. The V gene is TRBV9, the J gene TRBJ2-1, with TRBD2 identical over 8 bases. The CDR3 totals 16 residues. CDR1 is SGDLS, CDR2 YYNGEE, per germline. Germline trimming cut 4 bases from V and 6 bases from J; bases unmatched to any gene: 12. CDR3 loop: CASSQFGRGGVNEQFF. CDR3 DNA: TGTGCCAGCAGCCAATTCGGGAGGGGGGGTGTCAATGAGCAGTTCTTC.

This clonotype came up a few times. The rearrangement joins TRBV12-2 to TRBJ1-4. TRBV12-2 is a recognized pseudogene. This CDR3 has 16 amino acids. The CDR3 DNA follows: TGTGCAAGTCGCTTAGGCCCTCAAGCAACTAATGAAAAACTGTTTTTT. Translation: CASRLGPQATNEKLFF.

The sample holds many counts of this clonotype. J is TRBJ1-4 and V is TRBV27; 7 nucleotides agree with TRBD1. Germline CDR1 MNHEY, CDR2 SMNVEV (reference sequence). Trimming removed 6 bases from V and 5 bases from J; junction bases left unmatched: 0. The CDR3 runs to 12 residues. The CDR3 region has the DNA TGTGCCAGCAGACAGGGGAATGAAAAACTGTTTTTT. Translation gives CASRQGNEKLFF.